Sequencing of this T cell receptor beta chain was carried out in a study of cytomegalovirus exposure and HLA in healthy donors. V lost 4 bases and J 14 bases, leaving 24 bases between the germline ends. The CDR3 runs 15 residues. The V gene's germline CDR1 is SGHRS and CDR2 YFSETQ. Study-wide results and limits: Specific recognition of CMV antigens was confirmed in vitro for a few chains (all CMV-associated). TCR beta V- and J-gene trimming was later associated with a missense DCLRE1C variant. Usually a TCR sequence was rare, but some public TCRs were found in many donors.

The PCR ran on 60 Vbeta and 13 Jbeta primers. Profiling relied on immunoSEQ multiplex PCR, and the TCRdb table lists in-frame clones only, not all of them. The sample consists of 150,000 to 200,000 clones, over 75% of them appearing once. Points on this clone: Antigen specificity is unknown.

The rearrangement joins TRBV5-1 to TRBJ1-4, with a possible D match to TRBD1 (6 bases). Sequenced material: PBMCs. The receptor's source is a woman aged 45-59 years in good health and CMV-seronegative. CDR3 bases: TGCGCCAGCAGCCCGAGGACAGAGGTAGCAAGTTTGCTGTTTTTT. Its protein is CASSPRTEVASLLFF.